These 13 T cell receptor beta chains were all obtained from the same sample, sequenced in a study of blood T cells in healthy people across ages. A second PCR of about 7 to 12 cycles used a sample-barcoded 5' primer and a J-beta primer mix. TCRdb re-called the 5' RACE reads with MiXCR, one entry per CDR3 protein. The table shows around 650,000 distinct CDR3 sequences, with approximately 29% occurring only once. Sequencing was done on a sample of blood. Receptors originate from a woman of 80 years or more in good health.

This clonotype was found many times. V gene TRBV5-1 combines with J gene TRBJ2-7; 9 bases line up with TRBD2. The CDR3 contains 17 residues. The V segment lost 4 bases and the J segment 3 bases; nucleotides outside the gene matches: 14. Germline CDR1 reads SGHRS; CDR2 reads YFSETQ. The CDR3 is CASSPGQGSGGLYEQYF. DNA of the CDR3: TGCGCCAGCAGCCCGGGCCAGGGTAGCGGGGGCCTCTACGAGCAGTACTTC.

Many counts were recorded for this clonotype. The J gene is TRBJ2-3, the V gene TRBV4-3; D may be TRBD1 or TRBD2 (5 bases each). CDR3 length: 14 residues. Germline CDR1 and CDR2: LGHNA and YSLEER. Trimming cost V 6 bases and J 2 bases, with 12 bases left between them. CDR3 residues: CASSSGPNTDTQYF. CDR3 coding DNA: TGCGCCAGCAGTTCGGGACCCAACACAGATACGCAGTATTTT.

This clonotype was counted many times. The rearrangement joins TRBV7-2 to TRBJ1-5; D call uncertain. Between the trimmed V and J ends, which lost 4 bases and 5 bases, there was a span of 9 bases. In germline, CDR1 is SGHTA, CDR2 FQGNSA. There are 13 residues in the CDR3. As DNA, the CDR3 is TGTGCCAGCAGCTATCTCCAGGATCAGCCCCAGCATTTT. Encoded protein: CASSYLQDQPQHF.

This clonotype has only a few counts. The genes are TRBV30 and TRBJ1-1; 10 bases map to TRBD1. The germline gives CDR1 GTSNPN, CDR2 SVGIG (reference sequence). The CDR3 has 13 amino acids. Unmatched junction bases numbered 3, after V lost 1 base and J lost 7 bases. In nucleotides, the CDR3 is TGTGCCTGGAGTGGGACAGGGGGTTTTGAAGCTTTCTTT. This sequence encodes CAWSGTGGFEAFF.

This clonotype was detected once. The chain links TRBV18 to TRBJ1-2; 8 nucleotides agree with TRBD1. Trimming at V came to 4 bases and at J to 5 bases, leaving 6 bases not matched to a gene. This CDR3 region has 14 residues. Germline CDR1 KGHSH, CDR2 LQKENI. The CDR3 is CASSHPGTGYGYTF. The CDR3 DNA follows: TGTGCCAGCTCACATCCCGGGACAGGATATGGCTACACCTTC.

This clonotype was detected only a few times. This sequence joins TRBV29-1 and TRBJ1-4; 7 bases agree with TRBD1. The CDR3 totals 12 residues. Germline lookup yields CDR1 SQVTM and CDR2 ANQGSEA. The V and J ends lost 7 bases and 8 bases, in that order; junction bases with no gene match: 7. The CDR3 here is CSAGGQREKLFF. The CDR3 bases are TGCAGCGCCGGGGGACAGCGAGAAAAACTGTTTTTT.

In the case of this clonotype: Since a much larger clone is just one base distant, this may be a read error. This chain connects TRBV27 to TRBJ2-2; D not certain. CDR1 and CDR2 from the germline V gene are MNHEY and SMNVEV (reference sequence). The CDR3 loop spans 16 amino acids. As DNA, the CDR3 is TGTGCCAGCAGATGGACGGCCTTAGGGAACATCGGGGAGCTGTTTTTT. This encodes CASRWTALGNIGELFF.

This chain joins TRBV27 and TRBJ2-5; D is unresolved. Germline CDR1 is MNHEY and CDR2 is SMNVEV (reference sequence). Trimming cost V 2 bases and J 4 bases, with 11 bases left between them. This CDR3 has 14 amino acids. Here the CDR3 reads CASSLISGIETQYF. The CDR3 DNA reads as TGTGCCAGCAGTTTAATAAGTGGGATAGAGACCCAGTACTTC.

This clonotype was picked up a small number of times. This sequence joins TRBV7-2 and TRBJ2-3; 15 nucleotides align to TRBD2. V shed 7 bases, J shed 3 bases, and the junction held 2 bases outside the gene matches. CDR1 is SGHTA and CDR2 is FQGNSA in the germline V gene. CDR3 length equals 15 residues. The CDR3 DNA reads as TGTGCCAGCACCGGGACTAGCGGGGGGACAGATACGCAGTATTTT. This sequence encodes CASTGTSGGTDTQYF.

This clonotype came up many times. V and J are TRBV7-2 and TRBJ2-7, with D possibly TRBD1 on 6 matching bases. Germline lookup yields CDR1 SGHTA and CDR2 FQGNSA. Trimming left V 1 base short and J 3 bases short, with 7 bases between. The CDR3 has 13 amino acids. For the CDR3, the DNA is TGTGCCAGCAGCTTAGTAGGGGGCTACGAGCAGTACTTC. The encoded protein is CASSLVGGYEQYF.

V is TRBV3-1 and J is TRBJ1-1, with 7 bases fitting TRBD1. Trimming at V came to 6 bases and at J to 7 bases, leaving 5 bases not matched to a gene. Germline values: CDR1 LGHDT, CDR2 YNNKEL (reference sequence). This CDR3 is 12 amino acids long. CDR3 loop: CASSYRQGEAFF. CDR3 sequence (DNA): TGTGCCAGCAGTTATAGACAGGGTGAAGCTTTCTTT.

This clonotype was counted only a few times. This may be a read error, as it is one base from a much larger clone. The rearrangement uses TRBV29-1 and TRBJ2-7, with D possibly matching TRBD2 (7 bases). The germline CDR1 and CDR2 sequences are SQVTM and ANQGSEA. The CDR3 has 15 residues. V lost 7 bases and J lost 10, with 29 bases in between. CDR3 DNA: TGCAGCGCCCTTAATCCCGGAGGGGGAGGGTTGGCCCAGTACTTC. Encoded protein: CSALNPGGGGLAQYF.

The chain has TRBV7-3 and TRBJ2-6; TRBD2 might be the D (5 bases). Germline CDR1 is SGHTA and CDR2 is FQGTGA. V dropped 2 bases and J dropped 4 bases, with 12 bases sitting between them. CDR3 length equals 16 residues. The CDR3 protein is CASSLSGMAGANVLTF. The CDR3 nucleotides read TGTGCCAGCAGCTTATCCGGGATGGCAGGGGCCAACGTCCTGACTTTC.